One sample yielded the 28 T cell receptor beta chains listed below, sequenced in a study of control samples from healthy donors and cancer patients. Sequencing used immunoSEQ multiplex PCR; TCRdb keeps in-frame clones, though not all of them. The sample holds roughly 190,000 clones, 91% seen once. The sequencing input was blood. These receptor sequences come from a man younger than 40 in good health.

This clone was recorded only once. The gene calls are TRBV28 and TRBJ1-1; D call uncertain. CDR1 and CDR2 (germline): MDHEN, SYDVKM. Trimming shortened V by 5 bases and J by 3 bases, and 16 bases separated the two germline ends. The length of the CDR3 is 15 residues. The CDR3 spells CASSPAGHRDTEAFF. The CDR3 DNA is TGTGCCAGCAGTCCGGCCGGGCATAGGGACACTGAAGCTTTCTTT. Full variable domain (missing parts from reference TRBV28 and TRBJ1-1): DVKVTQSSRYLVKRTGEKVFLECVQDMDHENMFWYRQDPGLGLRLIYFSYDVKMKEKGDIPEGYSVSREKKERFSLILESASTNQTSMYLCASSPAGHRDTEAFFGQGTRLTVV.

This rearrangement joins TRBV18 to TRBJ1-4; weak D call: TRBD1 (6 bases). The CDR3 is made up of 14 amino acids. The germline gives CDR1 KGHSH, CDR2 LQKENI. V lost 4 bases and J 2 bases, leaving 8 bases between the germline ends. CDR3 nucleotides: TGTGCCAGCTCACAGGGGGAGACTAATGAAAAACTGTTTTTT. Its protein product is CASSQGETNEKLFF.

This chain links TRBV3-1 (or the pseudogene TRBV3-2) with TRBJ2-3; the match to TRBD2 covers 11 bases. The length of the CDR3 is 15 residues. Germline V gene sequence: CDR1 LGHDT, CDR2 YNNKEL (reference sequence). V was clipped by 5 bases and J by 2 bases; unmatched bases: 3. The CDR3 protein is CASSKGLAVTDTQYF. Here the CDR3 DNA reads TGTGCCAGCAGCAAGGGACTAGCGGTCACAGATACGCAGTATTTT.

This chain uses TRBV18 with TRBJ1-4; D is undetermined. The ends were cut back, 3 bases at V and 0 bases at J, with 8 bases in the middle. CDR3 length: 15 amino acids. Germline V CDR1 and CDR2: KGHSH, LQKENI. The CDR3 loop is CASSPSRATNEKLFF. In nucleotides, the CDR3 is TGTGCCAGCTCACCCTCAAGGGCAACTAATGAAAAACTGTTTTTT. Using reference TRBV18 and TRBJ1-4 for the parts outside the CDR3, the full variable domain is NAGVMQNPRHLVRRRGQEARLRCSPMKGHSHVYWYRQLPEEGLKFMVYLQKENIIDESGMPKERFSAEFPKEGPSILRIQQVVRGDSAAYFCASSPSRATNEKLFFGSGTQLSVL.

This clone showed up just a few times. The CDR3 nucleotides read TGTGCCAGCAGTGAATTGAACACCATATATTTT. This gives the protein CASSELNTIYF. The chain links TRBV2 to TRBJ1-3; unclear D gene. The CDR3 loop spans 11 amino acids. Germline CDR1 is SNHLY and CDR2 is FYNNEI. Trimming took off 2 bases at V and 7 bases at J, with 3 bases between the two ends.

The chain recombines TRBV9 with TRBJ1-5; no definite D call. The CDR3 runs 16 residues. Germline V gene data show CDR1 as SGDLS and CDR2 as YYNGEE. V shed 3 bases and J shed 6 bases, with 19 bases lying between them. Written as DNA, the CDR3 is TGTGCCAGCAGCGCCTTTGCAGAGGGTTTCGGTCAGCCCCAGCATTTT. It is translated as CASSAFAEGFGQPQHF.

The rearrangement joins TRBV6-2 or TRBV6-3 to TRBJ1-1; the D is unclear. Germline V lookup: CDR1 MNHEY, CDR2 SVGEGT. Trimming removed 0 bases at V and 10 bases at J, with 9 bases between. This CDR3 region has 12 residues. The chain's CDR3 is CASSYSSGSAFF. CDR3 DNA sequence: TGTGCCAGCAGTTACTCATCGGGATCAGCTTTCTTT.

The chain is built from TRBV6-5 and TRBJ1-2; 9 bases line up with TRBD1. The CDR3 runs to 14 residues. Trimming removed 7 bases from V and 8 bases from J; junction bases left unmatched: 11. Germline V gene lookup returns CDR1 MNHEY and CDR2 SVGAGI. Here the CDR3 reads CASTTGTGTRGYTF. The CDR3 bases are TGTGCCAGCACAACCGGGACAGGGACACGCGGCTACACCTTC.

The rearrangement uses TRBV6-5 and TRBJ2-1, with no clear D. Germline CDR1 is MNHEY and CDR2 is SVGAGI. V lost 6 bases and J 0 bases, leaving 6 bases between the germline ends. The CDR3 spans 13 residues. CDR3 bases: TGTGCCAGCAGGATGAGCTCCTACAATGAGCAGTTCTTC. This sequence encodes CASRMSSYNEQFF.

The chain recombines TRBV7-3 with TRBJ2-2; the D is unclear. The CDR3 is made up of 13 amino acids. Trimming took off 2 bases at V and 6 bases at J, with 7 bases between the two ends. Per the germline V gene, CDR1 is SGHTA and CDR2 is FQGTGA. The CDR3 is CASSLYVAGELFF. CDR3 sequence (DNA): TGTGCCAGCAGCTTATACGTAGCCGGGGAGCTGTTTTTT.

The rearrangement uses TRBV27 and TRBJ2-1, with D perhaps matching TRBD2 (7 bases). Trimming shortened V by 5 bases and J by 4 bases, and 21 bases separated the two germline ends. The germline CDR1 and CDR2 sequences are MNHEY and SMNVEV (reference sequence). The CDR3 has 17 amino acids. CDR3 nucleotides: TGTGCCAGCAGTCGTAGTGGCGGGGGCATCAGTTACAATGAGCAGTTCTTC. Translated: CASSRSGGGISYNEQFF.

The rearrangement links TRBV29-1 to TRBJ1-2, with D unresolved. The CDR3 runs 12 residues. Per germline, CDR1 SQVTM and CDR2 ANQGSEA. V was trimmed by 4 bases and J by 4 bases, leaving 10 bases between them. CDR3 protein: CSVVRPAYGYTF. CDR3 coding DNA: TGCAGCGTTGTCCGTCCAGCCTATGGCTACACCTTC.

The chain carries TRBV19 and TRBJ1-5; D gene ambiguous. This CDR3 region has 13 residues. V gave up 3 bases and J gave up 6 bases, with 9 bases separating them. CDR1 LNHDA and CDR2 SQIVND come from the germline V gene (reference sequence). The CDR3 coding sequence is TGTGCCAGTAGTATTGGCTCGGTTCAGCCCCAGCATTTT. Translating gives CASSIGSVQPQHF.

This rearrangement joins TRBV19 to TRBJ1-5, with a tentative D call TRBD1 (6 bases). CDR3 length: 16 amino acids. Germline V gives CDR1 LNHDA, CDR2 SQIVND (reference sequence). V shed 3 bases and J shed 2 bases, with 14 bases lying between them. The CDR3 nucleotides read TGTGCCAGTAGTATGGGGGGGCGTTGGCGCAATCAGCCCCAGCATTTT. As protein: CASSMGGRWRNQPQHF.

In DNA, the CDR3 is TGTGCCAGCAGTTACGTCCACGCCGCGGGAGAGGGCGAGCAGTACTTC. It specifies CASSYVHAAGEGEQYF. The chain employs TRBV6-5 and TRBJ2-7; 7 nucleotides agree with TRBD2. This CDR3 contains 16 residues. After removal of 2 bases from V and 6 bases from J, the junction contained 13 bases not matched to a gene. Germline CDR1 is MNHEY and CDR2 is SVGAGI.

CDR3: CASSQGGGTNEKLFF. Written as DNA, the CDR3 is TGCGCCAGCAGTCAGGGAGGGGGGACTAATGAAAAACTGTTTTTT. The chain recombines TRBV5-1 with TRBJ1-4, with D possibly TRBD1 on 6 matching bases. The CDR3 spans 15 residues. Germline CDR1 SGHRS, CDR2 YFSETQ. V was pared by 5 bases and J by 2 bases, with 13 bases between.

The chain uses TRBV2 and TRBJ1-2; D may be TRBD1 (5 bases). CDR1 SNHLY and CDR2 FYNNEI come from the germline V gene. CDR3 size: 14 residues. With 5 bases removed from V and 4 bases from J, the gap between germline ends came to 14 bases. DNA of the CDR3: TGTGCCAGCAGTCGAAGAGGGGCGGGCTATGGCTACACCTTC. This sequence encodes CASSRRGAGYGYTF.

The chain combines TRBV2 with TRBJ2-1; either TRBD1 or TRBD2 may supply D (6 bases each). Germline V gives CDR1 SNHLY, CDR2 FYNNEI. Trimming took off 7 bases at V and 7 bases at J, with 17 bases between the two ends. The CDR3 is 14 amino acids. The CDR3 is CASKGGGGMNEQFF. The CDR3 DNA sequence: TGTGCCAGCAAGGGAGGAGGGGGGATGAATGAGCAGTTCTTC.

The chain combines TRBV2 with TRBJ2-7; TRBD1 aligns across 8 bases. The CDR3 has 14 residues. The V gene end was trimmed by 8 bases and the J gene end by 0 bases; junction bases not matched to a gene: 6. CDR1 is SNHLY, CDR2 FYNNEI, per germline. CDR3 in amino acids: CASLDRGSSYEQYF. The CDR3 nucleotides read TGTGCCAGCCTAGACAGGGGTAGCTCCTACGAGCAGTACTTC.

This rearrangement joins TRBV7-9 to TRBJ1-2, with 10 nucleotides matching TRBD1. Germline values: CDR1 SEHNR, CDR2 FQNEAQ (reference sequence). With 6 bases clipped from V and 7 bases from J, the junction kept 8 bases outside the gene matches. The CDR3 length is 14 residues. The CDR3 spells CASRDPGQGFGYTF. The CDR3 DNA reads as TGTGCCAGCAGGGACCCGGGACAGGGGTTTGGCTACACCTTC. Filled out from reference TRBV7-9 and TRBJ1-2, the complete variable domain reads DTGVSQNPRHKITKRGQNVTFRCDPISEHNRLYWYRQTLGQGPEFLTYFQNEAQLEKSRLLSDRFSAERPKGSFSTLEIQRTEQGDSAMYLCASRDPGQGFGYTFGSGTRLTVV.

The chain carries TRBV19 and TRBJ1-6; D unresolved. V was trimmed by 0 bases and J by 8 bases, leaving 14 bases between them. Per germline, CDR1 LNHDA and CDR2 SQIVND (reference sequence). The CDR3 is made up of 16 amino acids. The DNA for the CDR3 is TGTGCCAGTAGTATAGATTCAGCGGTAAGGCATTCACCCCTCCACTTT. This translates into CASSIDSAVRHSPLHF.

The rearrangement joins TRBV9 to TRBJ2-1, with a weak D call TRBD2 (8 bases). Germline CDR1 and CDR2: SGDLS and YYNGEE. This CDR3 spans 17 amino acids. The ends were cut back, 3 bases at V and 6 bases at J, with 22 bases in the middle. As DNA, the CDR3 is TGTGCCAGCAGCGCAAGGGACAGCCGGGGGGGCACCAATGAGCAGTTCTTC. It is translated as CASSARDSRGGTNEQFF.

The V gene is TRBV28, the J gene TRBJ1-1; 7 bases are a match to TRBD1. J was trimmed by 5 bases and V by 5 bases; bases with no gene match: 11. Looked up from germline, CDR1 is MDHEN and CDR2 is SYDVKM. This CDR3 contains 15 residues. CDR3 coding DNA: TGTGCCAGCAGTCCTCCGACAGGGAGAAGAACTGAAGCTTTCTTT. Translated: CASSPPTGRRTEAFF.

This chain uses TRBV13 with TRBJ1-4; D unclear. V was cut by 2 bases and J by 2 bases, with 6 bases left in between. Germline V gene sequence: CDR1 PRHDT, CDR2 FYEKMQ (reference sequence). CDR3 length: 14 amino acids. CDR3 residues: CASSLKDTNEKLFF. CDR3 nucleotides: TGTGCCAGCAGCTTAAAGGACACTAATGAAAAACTGTTTTTT.

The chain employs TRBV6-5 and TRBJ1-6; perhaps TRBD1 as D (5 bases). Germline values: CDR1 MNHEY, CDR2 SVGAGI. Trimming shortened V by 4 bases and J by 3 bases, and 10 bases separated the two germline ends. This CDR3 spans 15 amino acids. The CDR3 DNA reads TGTGCCAGCAGTTGGGGACGGGTCTATAATTCACCCCTCCACTTT. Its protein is CASSWGRVYNSPLHF.

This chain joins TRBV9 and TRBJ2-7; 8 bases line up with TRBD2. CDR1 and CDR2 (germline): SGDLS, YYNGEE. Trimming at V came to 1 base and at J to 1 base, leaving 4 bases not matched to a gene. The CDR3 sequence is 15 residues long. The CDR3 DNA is TGTGCCAGCAGCGTACAAGCGGGGGTTTCCTACGAGCAGTACTTC. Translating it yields CASSVQAGVSYEQYF.

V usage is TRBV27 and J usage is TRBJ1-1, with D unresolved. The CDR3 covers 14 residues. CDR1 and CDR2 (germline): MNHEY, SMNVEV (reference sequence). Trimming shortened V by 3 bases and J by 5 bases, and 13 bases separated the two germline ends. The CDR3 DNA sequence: TGTGCCAGCAGTTTTAGTTACCCGGGGACTGAAGCTTTCTTT. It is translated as CASSFSYPGTEAFF.

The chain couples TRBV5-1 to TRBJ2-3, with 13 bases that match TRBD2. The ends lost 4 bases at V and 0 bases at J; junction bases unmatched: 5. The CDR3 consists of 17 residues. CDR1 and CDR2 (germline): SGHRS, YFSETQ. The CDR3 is CASSRLAGGTSTDTQYF. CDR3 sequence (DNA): TGCGCCAGCAGCAGACTAGCGGGGGGCACTAGCACAGATACGCAGTATTTT.